Below are 7 T cell receptor beta chains sequenced from a single sample in a study of T cell repertoires in cytomegalovirus infection. From the reads, TCRdb called clonotypes with MiXCR, one entry per CDR3 protein. The sample includes 150,000 to 200,000 distinct CDR3 sequences, roughly 15% of them seen just once. The material sequenced was CD8+ T cells from PBMCs. Receptor source: a human donor in good health (CMV status not recorded). Some clones in this sample may be carry-over from other donors' samples.

The genes are TRBV5-8 and TRBJ1-1, with no clear D. Germline CDR1 SGHTS, CDR2 YDEGEE. CDR3 length: 14 residues. Between the trimmed V and J ends, which lost 6 bases and 0 bases, there was a span of 12 bases. CDR3 nucleotide sequence: TGTGCCAGCATGAGTTGGGCCCTGAACACTGAAGCTTTCTTT. As protein: CASMSWALNTEAFF.

About this clonotype: The junction shows a germline mismatch at one end, possibly a read error. This chain uses TRBV27 with TRBJ2-1; possibly TRBD2 for D (6 bases). The germline V gene encodes CDR1 MNHEY and CDR2 SMNVEV (reference sequence). The CDR3 extends over 14 amino acids. CDR3 nucleotide sequence: TGTGACAGCAGTTTAAGCGGGCTGATAAATGAGCAGTTCTTC. Protein sequence: CDSSLSGLINEQFF.

This clonotype was counted a few times. The V gene is TRBV2, the J gene TRBJ2-3; 7 positions match TRBD1. With 11 bases clipped from V and 2 bases from J, the junction kept 10 bases outside the gene matches. The CDR3 covers 14 residues. Germline V gene data show CDR1 as SNHLY and CDR2 as FYNNEI. CDR3 region: CAFGQDLSTDTQYF. In nucleotides, the CDR3 is TGTGCCTTCGGACAGGACCTATCCACAGATACGCAGTATTTT.

The chain combines TRBV7-6 with TRBJ2-5, with 7 positions matching TRBD2. There are 17 residues in the CDR3. The V segment lost 1 base and the J segment 4 bases; nucleotides outside the gene matches: 12. Germline V lookup: CDR1 SGHVS, CDR2 FNYEAQ. The CDR3 sequence is CASSLGPPASGRETQYF. CDR3 in DNA: TGTGCCAGCAGCTTAGGGCCCCCGGCTAGCGGACGAGAGACCCAGTACTTC. The full variable domain, completed using reference TRBV7-6 and TRBJ2-5, is GAGVSQSPRYKVTKRGQDVALRCDPISGHVSLYWYRQALGQGPEFLTYFNYEAQQDKSGLPNDRFSAERPEGSISTLTIQRTEQRDSAMYRCASSLGPPASGRETQYFGPGTRLLVL.

A few counts support this clonotype. This rearrangement joins TRBV7-2 to TRBJ2-7; 7 nucleotides line up with TRBD2. V shed 5 bases and J 2 bases; nucleotides not matched to a gene: 9. The CDR3 is 15 amino acids. Per the germline V gene, CDR1 is SGHTA and CDR2 is FQGNSA. The CDR3 DNA follows: TGTGCCAGCAGCCCCCCGGGAGGCAGCACCTACGAGCAGTACTTC. Translation: CASSPPGGSTYEQYF.

In its sample, this clonotype was seen a few times. This chain joins TRBV6-5 and TRBJ2-3; D might be TRBD1 (5 bases). CDR3 length: 14 residues. The V end was cut by 0 bases, the J end by 6 bases, with 10 bases between. CDR1 MNHEY and CDR2 SVGAGI come from the germline V gene. The CDR3 DNA reads TGTGCCAGCAGTTACTCGCAGGGCGGCGATACGCAGTATTTT. This codes for CASSYSQGGDTQYF.

The rearrangement joins TRBV6-5 to TRBJ2-2, with D perhaps matching TRBD1 (5 bases). Germline V gene sequence: CDR1 MNHEY, CDR2 SVGAGI. The length of the CDR3 is 14 residues. Trimming took off 2 bases at V and 6 bases at J, with 10 bases between the two ends. The CDR3, as DNA: TGTGCCAGCAGTTACCCAGGGCAGGCCGGGGAGCTGTTTTTT. Translated, it gives CASSYPGQAGELFF.